These T cell receptor beta chains were read from a single sample in a study of T cells in Graves' hyperthyroidism and ophthalmopathy. TCRdb reprocessed the multiplex PCR reads via MiXCR and lists one record per CDR3 protein. The repertoire holds a few hundred thousand distinct CDR3 sequences, with roughly 17% as singletons. Material for sequencing was blood. Source of these receptors: a woman under 30 with Graves' ophthalmopathy. Both conserved end residues are part of each CDR3. Fields, in order: V gene, clone size, J gene, D gene, CDR3 protein, CDR3 DNA. The D gene is left open where the match is weak. Clone size appears in some rows only: once, few, many, or a class for an expanded clone.

>TRBV12-3/TRBV12-4|many|TRBJ1-1|.
CASSFLASGTEAFF
TGTGCCAGCAGTTTTCTCGCTTCTGGGACTGAAGCTTTCTTT
>TRBV6-1|.|TRBJ2-3|.
CASRQISTDTQYF
TGTGCCAGCAGACAGATCAGCACAGATACGCAGTATTTT
>TRBV5-4|.|TRBJ2-7|.
CASSLGLDPPYEQYF
TGTGCCAGCAGCTTGGGGCTAGACCCTCCCTACGAGCAGTACTTC
>TRBV19|.|TRBJ2-2|.
CASSIAGRSGELFF
TGTGCCAGTAGTATAGCAGGTCGCTCCGGGGAGCTGTTTTTT
>TRBV6-1|many|TRBJ2-3|TRBD1
CASSPEDRGLLDTQYF
TGTGCCAGCAGTCCAGAAGACAGGGGGCTGTTGGATACGCAGTATTTT
>TRBV12-3/TRBV12-4|.|TRBJ2-1|TRBD2
CASSLGAGGPGNEQFF
TGTGCCAGCAGTTTAGGGGCGGGAGGGCCGGGCAATGAGCAGTTCTTC
>TRBV5-1|few|TRBJ2-2|.
CASSRVGGAGELFF
TGCGCCAGCAGCCGGGTTGGAGGGGCCGGGGAGCTGTTTTTT
>TRBV7-8|many|TRBJ1-5|.
CASSLGARGSNQPQHF
TGTGCCAGCAGCTTAGGTGCCAGGGGTAGCAATCAGCCCCAGCATTTT
>TRBV28|once|TRBJ2-7|.
CASSLMAGAHEQYF
TGTGCCAGCAGTTTAATGGCGGGGGCCCACGAGCAGTACTTC
>TRBV12-3/TRBV12-4|many|TRBJ1-5|.
CASSLGDGDHQPQHF
TGTGCCAGCAGTTTAGGGGACGGTGACCATCAGCCCCAGCATTTT
>TRBV7-9|.|TRBJ1-4|.
CASSLGGPEKLFF
TGTGCCAGCAGCCTGGGGGGTCCGGAAAAACTGTTTTTT
>TRBV5-1|once|TRBJ1-1|.
CASSSNRAVGAFF
TGCGCCAGCAGCTCTAACAGGGCAGTCGGAGCTTTCTTT
>TRBV3-1|many|TRBJ1-2|TRBD1
CASSQRDSNYGYTF
TGTGCCAGCAGCCAAAGGGACAGCAACTATGGCTACACCTTC
>TRBV3-1|few|TRBJ1-3|.
CASSQDLGQSSGNTIYF
TGTGCCAGCAGCCAAGATCTCGGACAGAGCTCTGGAAACACCATATATTTT
>TRBV7-3|few|TRBJ2-3|.
CASSWGSTILSTDTQYF
TGTGCCAGCAGCTGGGGGTCCACTATTCTTAGCACAGATACGCAGTATTTT
>TRBV5-1|few|TRBJ2-5|.
CASSSAGEVQVTQYF
TGCGCCAGCAGCTCGGCAGGGGAGGTCCAAGTGACCCAGTACTTC
>TRBV27|.|TRBJ2-2|TRBD2
CASSSDLSGNDDTGELFF
TGTGCCAGCAGTTCGGACCTTAGCGGGAACGACGACACCGGGGAGCTGTTTTTT
>TRBV7-9|.|TRBJ1-4|.
CASSFSLGTDNEKLFF
TGTGCCAGCAGCTTTTCCCTCGGGACTGATAATGAAAAACTGTTTTTT
>TRBV15|few|TRBJ2-2|.
CATSREGGPGELFF
TGTGCCACCAGCAGAGAAGGCGGCCCCGGGGAGCTGTTTTTT
>TRBV14|few|TRBJ2-7|TRBD2
CASSYTGTSAPPTYEQYF
TGTGCCAGCAGTTACACCGGGACTAGCGCACCACCTACGTACGAGCAGTACTTC
>TRBV11-2|.|TRBJ2-1|TRBD2
CASSLRGSGRVNEQFF
TGTGCCAGCAGCCTTAGGGGAAGCGGGAGGGTTAATGAGCAGTTCTTC
>TRBV20-1|.|TRBJ2-1|TRBD2
CSASPSGRASNEQFF
TGCAGTGCTAGCCCCAGCGGGAGGGCGTCGAATGAGCAGTTCTTC
>TRBV7-6|.|TRBJ2-1|.
CASKLGEGYNEQFF
TGTGCTAGCAAGCTGGGAGAGGGCTACAATGAGCAGTTCTTC